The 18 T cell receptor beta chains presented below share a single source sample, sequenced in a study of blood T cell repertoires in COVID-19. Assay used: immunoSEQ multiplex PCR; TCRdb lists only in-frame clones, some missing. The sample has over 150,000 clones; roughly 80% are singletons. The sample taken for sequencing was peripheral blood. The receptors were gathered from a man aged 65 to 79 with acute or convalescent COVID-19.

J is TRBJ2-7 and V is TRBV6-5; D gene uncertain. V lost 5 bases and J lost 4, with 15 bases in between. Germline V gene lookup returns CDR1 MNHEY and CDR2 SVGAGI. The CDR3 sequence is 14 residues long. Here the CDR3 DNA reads TGTGCCAGCAGTAACGACGGGTTTTTGTACGAGCAGTACTTC. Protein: CASSNDGFLYEQYF.

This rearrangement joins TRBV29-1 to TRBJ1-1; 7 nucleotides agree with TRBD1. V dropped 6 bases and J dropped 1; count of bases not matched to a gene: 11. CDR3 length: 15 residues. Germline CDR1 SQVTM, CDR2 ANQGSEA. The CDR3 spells CSVMGTGQSNTEAFF. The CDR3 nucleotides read TGCAGCGTGATGGGGACGGGACAGTCGAACACTGAAGCTTTCTTT.

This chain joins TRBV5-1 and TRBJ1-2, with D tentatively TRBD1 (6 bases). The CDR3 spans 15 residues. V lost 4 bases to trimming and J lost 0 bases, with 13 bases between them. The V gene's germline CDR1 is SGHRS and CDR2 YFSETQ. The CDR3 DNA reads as TGCGCCAGCAGCAAGGACAGACAAGCTAACTATGGCTACACCTTC. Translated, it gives CASSKDRQANYGYTF. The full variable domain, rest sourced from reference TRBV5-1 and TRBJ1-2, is KAGVTQTPRYLIKTRGQQVTLSCSPISGHRSVSWYQQTPGQGLQFLFEYFSETQRNKGNFPGRFSGRQFSNSRSEMNVSTLELGDSALYLCASSKDRQANYGYTFGSGTRLTVV.

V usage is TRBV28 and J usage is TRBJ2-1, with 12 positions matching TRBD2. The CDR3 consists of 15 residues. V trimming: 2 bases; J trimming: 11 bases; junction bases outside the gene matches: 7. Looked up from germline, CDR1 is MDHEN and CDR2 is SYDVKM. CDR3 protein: CASSLKGLAGAKQFF. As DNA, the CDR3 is TGTGCCAGCAGTTTAAAGGGACTAGCGGGCGCAAAGCAGTTCTTC.

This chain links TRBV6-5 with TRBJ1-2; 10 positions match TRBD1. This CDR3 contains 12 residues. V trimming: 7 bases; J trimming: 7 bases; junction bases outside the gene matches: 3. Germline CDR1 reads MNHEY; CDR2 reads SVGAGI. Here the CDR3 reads CASTTGGSGYTF. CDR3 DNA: TGTGCCAGCACGACAGGGGGCTCTGGCTACACCTTC.

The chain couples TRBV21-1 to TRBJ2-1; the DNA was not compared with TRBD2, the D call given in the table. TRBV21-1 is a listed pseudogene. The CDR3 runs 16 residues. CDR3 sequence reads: CASSPRLAGGNNEQFF. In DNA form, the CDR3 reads TGTGCCAGCAGCCCCCGACTAGCGGGGGGGAACAATGAGCAGTTCTTC.

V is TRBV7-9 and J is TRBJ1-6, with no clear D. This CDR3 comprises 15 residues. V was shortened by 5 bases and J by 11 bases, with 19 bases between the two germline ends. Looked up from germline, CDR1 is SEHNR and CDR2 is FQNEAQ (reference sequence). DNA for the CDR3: TGTGCCAGCAGCGCGGACCGGGGATTAAGGGCACCCCTCCACTTT. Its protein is CASSADRGLRAPLHF.

CDR3 residues: CASSLAGTYEQYF. The CDR3 nucleotides read TGTGCCAGCAGCCTAGCGGGGACCTACGAGCAGTACTTC. The chain carries TRBV6-6 and TRBJ2-7, with 9 bases matching TRBD2. Germline-derived CDR1 and CDR2 are MNHNY and SVGAGI (reference sequence). The CDR3 is 13 residues long. V lost 6 bases and J lost 2; bases outside the gene matches: 2.

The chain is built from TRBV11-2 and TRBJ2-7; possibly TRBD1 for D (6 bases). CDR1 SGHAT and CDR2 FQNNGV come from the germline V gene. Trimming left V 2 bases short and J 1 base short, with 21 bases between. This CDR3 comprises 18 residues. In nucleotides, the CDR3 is TGTGCCAGCAGCTTACTGCGCTCGGCAGGGGCTATTTCCTACGAGCAGTACTTC. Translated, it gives CASSLLRSAGAISYEQYF.

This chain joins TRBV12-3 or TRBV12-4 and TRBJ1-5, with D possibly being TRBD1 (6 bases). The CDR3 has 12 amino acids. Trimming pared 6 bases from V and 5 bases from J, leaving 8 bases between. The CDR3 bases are TGTGCCAGCAGCTCAGGGGATCAGCCCCAGCATTTT. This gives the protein CASSSGDQPQHF.

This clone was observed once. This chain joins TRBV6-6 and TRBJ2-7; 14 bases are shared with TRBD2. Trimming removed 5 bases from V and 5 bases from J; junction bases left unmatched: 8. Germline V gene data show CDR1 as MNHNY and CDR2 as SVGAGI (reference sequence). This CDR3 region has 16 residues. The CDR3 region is CASSPSGTSGSDEQYF. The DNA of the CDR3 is TGTGCCAGCAGTCCTTCCGGGACTAGCGGGAGTGACGAGCAGTACTTC.

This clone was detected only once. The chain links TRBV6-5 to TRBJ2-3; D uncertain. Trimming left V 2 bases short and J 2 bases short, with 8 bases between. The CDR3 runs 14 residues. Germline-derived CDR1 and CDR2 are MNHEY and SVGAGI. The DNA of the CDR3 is TGTGCCAGCAGTTACCTCAGCGACACAGATACGCAGTATTTT. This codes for CASSYLSDTDTQYF.

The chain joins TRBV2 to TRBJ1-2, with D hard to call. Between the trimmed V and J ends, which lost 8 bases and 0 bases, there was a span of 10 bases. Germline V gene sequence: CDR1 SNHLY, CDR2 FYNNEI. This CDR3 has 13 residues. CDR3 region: CASLSGTNYGYTF. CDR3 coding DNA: TGTGCCAGCCTGTCCGGGACTAACTATGGCTACACCTTC. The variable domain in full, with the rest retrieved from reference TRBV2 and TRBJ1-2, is EPEVTQTPSHQVTQMGQEVILRCVPISNHLYFYWYRQILGQKVEFLVSFYNNEISEKSEIFDDQFSVERPDGSNFTLKIRSTKLEDSAMYFCASLSGTNYGYTFGSGTRLTVV.

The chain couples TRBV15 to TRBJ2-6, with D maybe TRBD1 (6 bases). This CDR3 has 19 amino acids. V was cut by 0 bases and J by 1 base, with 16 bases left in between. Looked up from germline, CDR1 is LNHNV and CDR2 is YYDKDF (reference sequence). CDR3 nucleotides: TGTGCCACCAGCAGAGACCAACGGCGCGACAGGTCTGGGGCCAACGTCCTGACTTTC. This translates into CATSRDQRRDRSGANVLTF.

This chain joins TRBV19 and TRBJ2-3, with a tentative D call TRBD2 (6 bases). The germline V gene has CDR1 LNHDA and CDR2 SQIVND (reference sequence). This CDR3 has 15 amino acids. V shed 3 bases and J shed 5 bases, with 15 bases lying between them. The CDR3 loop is CASSIYGGKIDTQYF. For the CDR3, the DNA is TGTGCCAGTAGTATCTACGGCGGGAAGATAGATACGCAGTATTTT.

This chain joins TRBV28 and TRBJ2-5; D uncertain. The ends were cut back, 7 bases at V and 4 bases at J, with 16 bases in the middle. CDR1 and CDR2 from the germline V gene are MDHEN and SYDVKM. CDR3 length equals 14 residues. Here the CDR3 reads CASTPGDPGETQYF. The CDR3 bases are TGTGCCAGCACCCCCGGCGACCCGGGAGAGACCCAGTACTTC.

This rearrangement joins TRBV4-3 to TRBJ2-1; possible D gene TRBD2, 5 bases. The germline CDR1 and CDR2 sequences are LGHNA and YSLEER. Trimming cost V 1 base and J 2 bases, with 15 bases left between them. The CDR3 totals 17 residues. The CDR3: CASSQGLPGSAYNEQFF. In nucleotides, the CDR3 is TGCGCCAGCAGCCAAGGGCTTCCGGGGTCGGCCTACAATGAGCAGTTCTTC.

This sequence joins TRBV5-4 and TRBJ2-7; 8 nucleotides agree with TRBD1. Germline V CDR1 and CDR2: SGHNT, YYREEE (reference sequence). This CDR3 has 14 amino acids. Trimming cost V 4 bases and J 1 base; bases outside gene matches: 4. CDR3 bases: TGTGCCAGCAGCACCGGGACAGGTTCCTACGAGCAGTACTTC. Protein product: CASSTGTGSYEQYF.